This T cell receptor (beta chain) was sequenced in a study of T cell responses to AZD1222 COVID-19 vaccine. CDR3 size: 10 residues. Trimming cost V 2 bases and J 8 bases, with 4 bases left between them. Germline CDR1 reads GTSNPN; CDR2 reads SVGIG (reference sequence). TCRdb's table, derived via immunoSEQ multiplex PCR, lists solely in-frame clones and lacks some. This table holds over 100,000 clones, 80% to 90% found once. The V and J genes are TRBV30 and TRBJ2-1; D is unresolved. This TCR was sampled from an adult in good health. The sample in question was peripheral blood, obtained on day 0 of AZD1222 vaccination. The CDR3 coding sequence is TGTGCCTGGAGTTACGATGAGCAGTTCTTC. Amino acids: CAWSYDEQFF.